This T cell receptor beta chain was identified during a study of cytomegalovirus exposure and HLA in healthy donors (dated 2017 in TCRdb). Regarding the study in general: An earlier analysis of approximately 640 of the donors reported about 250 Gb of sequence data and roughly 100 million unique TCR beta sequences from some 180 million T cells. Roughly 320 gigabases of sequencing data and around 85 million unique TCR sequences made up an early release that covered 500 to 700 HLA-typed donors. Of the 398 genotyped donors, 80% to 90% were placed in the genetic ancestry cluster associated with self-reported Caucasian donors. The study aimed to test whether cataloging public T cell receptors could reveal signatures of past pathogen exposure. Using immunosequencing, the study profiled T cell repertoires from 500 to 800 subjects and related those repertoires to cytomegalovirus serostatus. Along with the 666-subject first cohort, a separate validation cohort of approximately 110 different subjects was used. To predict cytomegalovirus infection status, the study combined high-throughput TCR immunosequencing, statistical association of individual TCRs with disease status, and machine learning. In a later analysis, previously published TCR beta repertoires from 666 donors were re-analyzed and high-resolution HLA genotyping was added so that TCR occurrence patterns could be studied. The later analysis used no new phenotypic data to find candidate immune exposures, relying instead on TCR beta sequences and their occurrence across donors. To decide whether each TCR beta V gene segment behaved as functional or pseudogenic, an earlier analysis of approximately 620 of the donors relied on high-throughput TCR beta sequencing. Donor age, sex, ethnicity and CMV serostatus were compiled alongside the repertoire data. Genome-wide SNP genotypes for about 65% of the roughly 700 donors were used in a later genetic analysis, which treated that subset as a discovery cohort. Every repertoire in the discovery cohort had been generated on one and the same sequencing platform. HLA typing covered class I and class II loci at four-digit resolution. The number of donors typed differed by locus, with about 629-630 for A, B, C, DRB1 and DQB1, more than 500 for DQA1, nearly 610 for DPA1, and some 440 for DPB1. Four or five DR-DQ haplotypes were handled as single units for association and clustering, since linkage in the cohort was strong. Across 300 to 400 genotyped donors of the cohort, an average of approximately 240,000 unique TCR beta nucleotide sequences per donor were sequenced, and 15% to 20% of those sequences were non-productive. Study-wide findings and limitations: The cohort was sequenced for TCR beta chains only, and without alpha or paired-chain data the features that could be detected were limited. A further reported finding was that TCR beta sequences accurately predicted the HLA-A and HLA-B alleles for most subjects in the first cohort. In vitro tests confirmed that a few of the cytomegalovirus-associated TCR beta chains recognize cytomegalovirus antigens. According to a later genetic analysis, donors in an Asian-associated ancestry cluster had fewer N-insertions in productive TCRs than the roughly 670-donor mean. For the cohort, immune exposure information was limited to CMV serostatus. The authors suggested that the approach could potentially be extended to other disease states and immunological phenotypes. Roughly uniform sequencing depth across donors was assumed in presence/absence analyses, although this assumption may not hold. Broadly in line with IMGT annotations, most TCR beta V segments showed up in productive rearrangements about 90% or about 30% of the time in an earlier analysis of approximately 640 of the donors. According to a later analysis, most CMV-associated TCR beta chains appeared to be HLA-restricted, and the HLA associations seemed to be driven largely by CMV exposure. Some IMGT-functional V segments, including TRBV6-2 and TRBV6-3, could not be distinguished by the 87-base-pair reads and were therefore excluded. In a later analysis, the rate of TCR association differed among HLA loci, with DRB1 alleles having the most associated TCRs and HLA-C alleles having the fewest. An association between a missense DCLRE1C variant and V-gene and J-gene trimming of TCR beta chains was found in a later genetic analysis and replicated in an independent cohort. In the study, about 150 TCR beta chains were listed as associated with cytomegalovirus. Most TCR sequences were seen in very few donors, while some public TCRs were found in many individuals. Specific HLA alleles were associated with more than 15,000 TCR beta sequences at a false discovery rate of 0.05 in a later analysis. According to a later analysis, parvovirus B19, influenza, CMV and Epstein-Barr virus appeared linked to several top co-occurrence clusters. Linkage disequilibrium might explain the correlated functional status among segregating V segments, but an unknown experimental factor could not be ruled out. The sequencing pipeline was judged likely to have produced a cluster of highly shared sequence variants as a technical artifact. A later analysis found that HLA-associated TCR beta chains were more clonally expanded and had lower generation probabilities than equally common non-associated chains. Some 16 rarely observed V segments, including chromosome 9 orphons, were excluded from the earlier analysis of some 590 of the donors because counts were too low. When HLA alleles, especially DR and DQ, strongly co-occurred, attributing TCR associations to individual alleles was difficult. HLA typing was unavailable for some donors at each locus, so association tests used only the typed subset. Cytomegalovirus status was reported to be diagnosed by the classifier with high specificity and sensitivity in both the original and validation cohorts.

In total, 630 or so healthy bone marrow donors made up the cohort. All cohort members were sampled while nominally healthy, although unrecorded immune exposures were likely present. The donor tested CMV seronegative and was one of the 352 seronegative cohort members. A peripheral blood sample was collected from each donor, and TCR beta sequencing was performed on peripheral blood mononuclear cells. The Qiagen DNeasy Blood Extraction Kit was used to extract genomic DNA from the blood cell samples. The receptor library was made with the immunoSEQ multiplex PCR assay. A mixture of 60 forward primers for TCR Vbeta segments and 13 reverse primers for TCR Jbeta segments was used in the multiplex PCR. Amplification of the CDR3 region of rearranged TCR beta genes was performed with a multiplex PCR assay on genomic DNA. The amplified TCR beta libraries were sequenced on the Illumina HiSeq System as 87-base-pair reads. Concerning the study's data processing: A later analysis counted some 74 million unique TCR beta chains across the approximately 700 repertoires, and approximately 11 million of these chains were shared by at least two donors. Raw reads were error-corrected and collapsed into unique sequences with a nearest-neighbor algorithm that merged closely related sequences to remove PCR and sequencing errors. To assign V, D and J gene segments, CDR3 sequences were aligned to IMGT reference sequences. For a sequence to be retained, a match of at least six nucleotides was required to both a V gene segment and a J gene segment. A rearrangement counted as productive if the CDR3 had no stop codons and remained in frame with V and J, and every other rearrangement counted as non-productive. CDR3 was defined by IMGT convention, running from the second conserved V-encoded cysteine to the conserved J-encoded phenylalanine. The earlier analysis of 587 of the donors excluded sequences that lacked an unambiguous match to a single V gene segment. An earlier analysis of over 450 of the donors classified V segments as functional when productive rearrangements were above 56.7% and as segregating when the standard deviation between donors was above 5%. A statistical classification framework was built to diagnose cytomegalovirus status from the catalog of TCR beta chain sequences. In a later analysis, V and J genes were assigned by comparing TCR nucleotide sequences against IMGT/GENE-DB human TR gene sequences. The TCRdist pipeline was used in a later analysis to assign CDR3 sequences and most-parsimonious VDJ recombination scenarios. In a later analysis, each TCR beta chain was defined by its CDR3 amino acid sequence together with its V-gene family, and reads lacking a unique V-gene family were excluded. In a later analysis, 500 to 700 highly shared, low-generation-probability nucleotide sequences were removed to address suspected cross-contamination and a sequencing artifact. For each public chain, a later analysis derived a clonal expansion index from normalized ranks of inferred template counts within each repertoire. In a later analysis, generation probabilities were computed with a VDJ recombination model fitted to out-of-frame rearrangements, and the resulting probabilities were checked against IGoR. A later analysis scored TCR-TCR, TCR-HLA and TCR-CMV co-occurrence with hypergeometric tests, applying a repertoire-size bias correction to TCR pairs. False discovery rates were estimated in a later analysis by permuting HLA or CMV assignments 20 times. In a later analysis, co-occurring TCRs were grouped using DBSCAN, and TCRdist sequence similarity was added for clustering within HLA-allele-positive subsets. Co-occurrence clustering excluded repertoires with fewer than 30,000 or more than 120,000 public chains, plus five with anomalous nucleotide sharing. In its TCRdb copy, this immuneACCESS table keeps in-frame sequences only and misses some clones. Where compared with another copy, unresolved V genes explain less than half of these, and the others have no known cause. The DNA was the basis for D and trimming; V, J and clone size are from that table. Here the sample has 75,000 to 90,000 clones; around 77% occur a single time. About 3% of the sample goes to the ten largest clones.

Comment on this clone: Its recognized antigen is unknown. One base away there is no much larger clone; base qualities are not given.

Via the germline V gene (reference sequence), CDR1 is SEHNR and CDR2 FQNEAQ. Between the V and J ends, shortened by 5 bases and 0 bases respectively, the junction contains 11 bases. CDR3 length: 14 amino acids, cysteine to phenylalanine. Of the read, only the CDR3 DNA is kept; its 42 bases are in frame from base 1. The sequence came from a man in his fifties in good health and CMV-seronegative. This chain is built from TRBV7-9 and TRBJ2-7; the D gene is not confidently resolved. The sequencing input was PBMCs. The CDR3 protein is CASSPRESSYEQYF. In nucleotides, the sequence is TGTGCCAGCAGCCCCCGAGAATCCTCCTACGAGCAGTACTTC.